This T cell receptor (beta chain) was identified in a study of identical twins. This clonotype turned up a few times. Its antigen remains unidentified. Looked up from germline, CDR1 is MNHEY and CDR2 is SMNVEV (reference sequence). Between the trimmed V and J ends, which lost 7 bases and 1 base, there was a span of 11 bases. This CDR3 contains 13 residues. The study, taken as a whole, reports: Twin sharing of out-of-frame TCR alpha was underestimated by models in monozygotic pairs.

Each CDR3 protein gets one entry after TCRdb re-called the 5' RACE reads with MiXCR. The sample lists just under 550,000 distinct CDR3 sequences, roughly 15% occurring once. These data also formed part of another study, on yellow fever vaccine responses in identical twins.

Sequencing input: CD4+ T cells sorted from blood. This clonotype was sampled from a woman in her late teens or twenties in good health. The chain couples TRBV27 to TRBJ2-7; D gene ambiguous. The DNA of the CDR3 is TGTGCCAGCAACCCGGACGGGTCCTACGAGCAGTACTTC. Translating it yields CASNPDGSYEQYF.